These 5 T cell receptor beta chains share one sample of origin, sequenced in a study of OX40 agonist ivuxolimab in advanced cancers. TCRdb's table, derived via immunoSEQ multiplex PCR, lists solely in-frame clones and lacks some. The data hold around 76,000 clones, with approximately 91% observed a single time. The source was CD4+ or CD8+ T cells sorted from blood, collected in a trial of the OX40 agonist ivuxolimab. The receptors shown here come from an adult with an advanced solid tumor such as melanoma, head and neck, liver or kidney cancer.

The genes are TRBV11-2 and TRBJ2-7; TRBD1 matches 8 bases. In germline, CDR1 is SGHAT, CDR2 FQNNGV. The CDR3 has 15 amino acids. The trim removed 2 bases at V and 4 bases at J, leaving 7 bases unmatched. For the CDR3, the DNA is TGTGCCAGCAGCTTACTCCTCGGACAGGGTTACGAGCAGTACTTC. The encoded protein is CASSLLLGQGYEQYF.

CDR3 coding DNA: TGTGCCAGCAGCCTACCGTCTTGGAGCGGGAACATTCGGACCGGGGAGCTGTTTTTT. Protein: CASSLPSWSGNIRTGELFF. The rearrangement uses TRBV4-2 and TRBJ2-2, with 7 bases matching TRBD2. Trimming cost V 4 bases and J 5 bases; bases outside gene matches: 19. CDR3 length: 19 amino acids. Germline V gene sequence: CDR1 LGHNA, CDR2 YNFKEQ.

The chain combines TRBV19 with TRBJ2-5; 10 nucleotides align to TRBD1. V lost 4 bases, J lost 2 bases, and 4 bases stayed unmatched. The germline V gene encodes CDR1 LNHDA and CDR2 SQIVND (reference sequence). The CDR3 contains 15 residues. CDR3 nucleotides: TGTGCCAGTAGTAAGGAGGGACAGGGGCAAGAGACCCAGTACTTC. It specifies CASSKEGQGQETQYF.

V usage is TRBV11-2 and J usage is TRBJ2-3, with 7 bases that match TRBD1. CDR1 and CDR2 from the germline V gene are SGHAT and FQNNGV. The length of the CDR3 is 16 residues. Trimming cost V 5 bases and J 0 bases; bases outside gene matches: 8. CDR3 residues: CASSPWGQLSTDTQYF. The CDR3 coding sequence is TGTGCCAGCAGCCCATGGGGACAGCTTAGCACAGATACGCAGTATTTT.

This chain uses TRBV11-3 with TRBJ2-2; D remains unclear. Per the germline V gene, CDR1 is SGHNT and CDR2 is YENEEA. The CDR3 loop spans 14 amino acids. Trimming pared 5 bases from V and 7 bases from J, leaving 14 bases between. The CDR3 spells CASSIPSSGGELFF. CDR3 sequence (DNA): TGTGCCAGCAGCATCCCTAGTTCCGGCGGGGAGCTGTTTTTT.